A single sample is the source of the 22 T cell receptor beta chains below, sequenced in a study of Ad26.COV2.S vaccination and SARS-CoV-2 variants. This table comes from immunoSEQ multiplex PCR, and its TCRdb copy is limited to in-frame clones, with some not included. The sample carries 400,000 to 500,000 clones, 80% to 90% recorded once. The treatment was: roughly 20 received Ad26.COV2.S at low or high dose, single or two shots; about 5 received placebo; per-sample allocation not given. Sample collection was performed on day 63 after the first vaccine or placebo injection. Sequencing used peripheral blood, obtained in a trial of Ad26.COV2.S vaccine versus placebo. Receptors originate from a person between 18 and 65 years old who received the Ad26.COV2.S COVID-19 vaccine or a placebo.

Of note for this clone: At the DNA level, this CDR3 is encoded by other sequences in the same sample as well. The chain combines TRBV5-1 with TRBJ1-2, with D unresolved. With 0 bases removed from V and 0 bases from J, the gap between germline ends came to 6 bases. CDR1 SGHRS and CDR2 YFSETQ come from the germline V gene. The CDR3 length is 14 residues. CDR3 in DNA: TGCGCCAGCAGCTTGGATGGCACTAACTATGGCTACACCTTC. It yields the protein CASSLDGTNYGYTF.

This chain links TRBV28 with TRBJ2-7, with D possibly being TRBD1 (6 bases). Per germline, CDR1 MDHEN and CDR2 SYDVKM. V dropped 8 bases and J dropped 3 bases, with 14 bases sitting between them. The CDR3 is made up of 13 amino acids. CDR3 amino acids: CASLGQGLYEQYF. The CDR3 DNA reads as TGTGCCAGCTTGGGACAAGGCCTCTACGAGCAGTACTTC. The entire variable domain, with the rest obtained from reference TRBV28 and TRBJ2-7, is as follows: DVKVTQSSRYLVKRTGEKVFLECVQDMDHENMFWYRQDPGLGLRLIYFSYDVKMKEKGDIPEGYSVSREKKERFSLILESASTNQTSMYLCASLGQGLYEQYFGPGTRLTVT.

CDR3 bases: TGCGCCAGCAGCCAAGATGCTTACAGTTATGGCTACACCTTC. Amino acid sequence: CASSQDAYSYGYTF. J is TRBJ1-2 and V is TRBV4-3; the D is unclear. CDR1 and CDR2 (germline): LGHNA, YSLEER. V was trimmed by 0 bases and J by 5 bases, leaving 10 bases between them. The CDR3 is 14 amino acids.

This chain links TRBV5-8 with TRBJ2-3; D ambiguous. This CDR3 has 14 amino acids. CDR1 is SGHTS, CDR2 YDEGEE, per germline. V dropped 0 bases and J dropped 2 bases, with 7 bases sitting between them. This CDR3 reads CASSLGPNTDTQYF. In DNA form, the CDR3 reads TGTGCCAGCAGCTTGGGACCAAACACAGATACGCAGTATTTT.

The chain carries TRBV25-1 and TRBJ2-2; no clear D gene. The germline CDR1 and CDR2 sequences are MGHDK and SYGVNS. This CDR3 is built from 13 residues. V shed 2 bases and J shed 2 bases, with 3 bases lying between them. The CDR3 spells CASSEINTGELFF. The CDR3 DNA is TGTGCCAGCAGTGAAATTAACACCGGGGAGCTGTTTTTT.

This clone occurred once. The chain links TRBV4-1 to TRBJ2-7; 10 bases are a match to TRBD1. The CDR3 extends over 15 amino acids. The V gene's germline CDR1 is MGHRA and CDR2 YSYEKL. Trimming took 4 bases from V and 2 from J; bases not matched to a gene: 5. CDR3 bases: TGCGCCAGCAGCCGCGACGGACAGGGGGCCTACGAGCAGTACTTC. Translation: CASSRDGQGAYEQYF.

The chain is built from TRBV27 and TRBJ1-2; possibly TRBD1 for D (5 bases). Germline V gene data show CDR1 as MNHEY and CDR2 as SMNVEV (reference sequence). This CDR3 contains 15 residues. V was pared by 3 bases and J by 5 bases, with 16 bases between. The CDR3 spells CASSLIGANLYGYTF. In DNA, the CDR3 is TGTGCCAGCAGTTTGATAGGGGCCAACCTGTATGGCTACACCTTC.

The V and J genes are TRBV4-3 and TRBJ2-5, with 8 bases that match TRBD2. Germline CDR1 and CDR2: LGHNA and YSLEER. The junction had 8 bases not matched to a gene; V was cut back by 0 bases and J by 5 bases. The CDR3 covers 16 residues. The CDR3 bases are TGCGCCAGCAGCCAAGATCGGGAGGGAGTAGGGGAGACCCAGTACTTC. This gives the protein CASSQDREGVGETQYF.

This chain uses TRBV6-5 with TRBJ1-4; TRBD1 matches 10 bases. Trimming at V came to 2 bases and at J to 8 bases, leaving 2 bases not matched to a gene. CDR1 is MNHEY, CDR2 SVGAGI, per germline. This CDR3 contains 14 residues. CDR3 in amino acids: CASSYETGGEKLFF. CDR3 bases: TGTGCCAGCAGTTACGAGACAGGGGGCGAAAAACTGTTTTTT.

This chain joins TRBV6-2 or TRBV6-3 and TRBJ2-7, with TRBD1 matching 7 bases. The J segment lost 1 base and the V segment lost 0 bases, leaving 0 bases of the junction unmatched. Germline CDR1 reads MNHEY; CDR2 reads SVGEGT. The CDR3 is 14 residues long. Here the CDR3 DNA reads TGTGCCAGCAGTTACTCGGGACAGTCCTACGAGCAGTACGTC. Its translation is CASSYSGQSYEQYV.

The rearrangement uses TRBV24-1 and TRBJ1-5; D unclear. The germline V gene has CDR1 KGHDR and CDR2 SFDVKD. CDR3 length: 13 residues. The V and J ends lost 0 bases and 6 bases respectively, with 5 bases between them. Here the CDR3 reads CATSDLLGQPQHF. CDR3 nucleotides: TGTGCCACCAGTGATTTGCTTGGTCAGCCCCAGCATTTT.

This chain's CDR3 is CASSHPRDGHYGYTF. CDR3 sequence (DNA): TGTGCCAGTAGCCACCCGCGGGACGGCCACTATGGCTACACCTTC. The V call is TRBV19, the J call TRBJ1-2; D is possibly TRBD1 (5 bases). Germline CDR1 reads LNHDA; CDR2 reads SQIVND (reference sequence). Trimming pared 6 bases from V and 3 bases from J, leaving 17 bases between. The CDR3 runs 15 residues.

The gene calls are TRBV7-2 and TRBJ2-3; 15 positions agree with TRBD2. This CDR3 has 18 amino acids. From germline, CDR1 is SGHTA and CDR2 FQGNSA. J gave up 0 bases and V 5 bases, and 6 bases lay outside the gene matches. The CDR3 DNA reads TGTGCCAGCAGCAGGGGACTAGCGGGAGGCCCAAGCACAGATACGCAGTATTTT. Translated: CASSRGLAGGPSTDTQYF. Looking up the rest from reference TRBV7-2 and TRBJ2-3 gives the full variable domain: GAGVSQSPSNKVTEKGKDVELRCDPISGHTALYWYRQSLGQGLEFLIYFQGNSAPDKSGLPSDRFSAERTGGSVSTLTIQRTQQEDSAVYLCASSRGLAGGPSTDTQYFGPGTRLTVL.

This rearrangement joins TRBV6-6 to TRBJ1-3; 8 positions agree with TRBD1. Germline V gene sequence: CDR1 MNHNY, CDR2 SVGAGI (reference sequence). J lost 3 bases, V lost 11 bases, and 12 bases had no gene match. The CDR3 is 15 amino acids. The CDR3 loop reads CAANRGRGLGNTIYF. The DNA for the CDR3 is TGTGCCGCAAATCGGGGCAGGGGGCTTGGAAACACCATATATTTT.

The rearrangement uses TRBV19 and TRBJ1-1, with a tentative D call TRBD1 (6 bases). CDR1 is LNHDA, CDR2 SQIVND, per germline (reference sequence). V was shortened by 3 bases and J by 2 bases, with 16 bases between the two germline ends. This CDR3 has 16 amino acids. This CDR3 is CASSIRRGTANTEAFF. Here the CDR3 DNA reads TGTGCCAGTAGTATCAGGAGGGGGACCGCTAACACTGAAGCTTTCTTT.

The chain has TRBV11-2 and TRBJ1-2; no definite D call. V was pared by 3 bases and J by 7 bases, with 15 bases between. This CDR3 spans 14 amino acids. The V gene's germline CDR1 is SGHAT and CDR2 FQNNGV. CDR3: CASSLSVGRPGYTF. CDR3 DNA sequence: TGTGCCAGCAGCTTGTCTGTCGGCCGCCCTGGCTACACCTTC.

The chain joins TRBV10-3 to TRBJ2-3; no definite D call. With 4 bases removed from V and 3 bases from J, the gap between germline ends came to 5 bases. There are 12 residues in the CDR3. In germline, CDR1 is ENHRY, CDR2 SYGVKD. CDR3 amino acids: CAISAQTDTQYF. The CDR3 DNA reads as TGTGCCATCAGTGCTCAGACAGATACGCAGTATTTT.

This clone was seen just once. The J gene is TRBJ2-1, the V gene TRBV13; TRBD1 agrees at 7 bases. Germline assignment: CDR1 PRHDT and CDR2 FYEKMQ (reference sequence). The CDR3 has 14 amino acids. V shed 2 bases, J shed 9 bases, and the junction held 7 bases outside the gene matches. CDR3 in DNA: TGTGCCAGCAGCTTAAACCTACAGGGGAGTGAGCAGTTCTTC. It codes for CASSLNLQGSEQFF.

This clone has a handful of counts. Within the sample, other DNA sequences also encode this same CDR3. The chain is built from TRBV6-6 and TRBJ1-6; D unresolved. Trimming removed 7 bases at V and 7 bases at J, with 8 bases between. Germline assignment: CDR1 MNHNY and CDR2 SVGAGI (reference sequence). This CDR3 contains 12 residues. The CDR3 nucleotides are TGTGCCAGCAAGCGCGGGAATTCACCCCTCCACTTT. Protein: CASKRGNSPLHF.

The V call is TRBV7-6, the J call TRBJ1-3, with a possible D match to TRBD1 (5 bases). Trimming stripped 1 base from V and 0 bases from J, with 10 bases between. CDR1 and CDR2 (germline): SGHVS, FNYEAQ. CDR3 size: 16 residues. The CDR3 is CASSLGGYGSGNTIYF. The CDR3 DNA reads TGTGCCAGCAGCTTAGGGGGCTATGGCTCTGGAAACACCATATATTTT.

This clone turned up a few times. This CDR3 reads CASSLGGSDVAEAFF. CDR3 in DNA: TGTGCCAGCAGCTTAGGTGGGAGCGATGTCGCTGAAGCTTTCTTT. J is TRBJ1-1 and V is TRBV7-9, with unresolved D. The CDR3 is made up of 15 amino acids. Germline CDR1 reads SEHNR; CDR2 reads FQNEAQ (reference sequence). The germline V and J ends were trimmed by 1 base and 6 bases, with 15 bases remaining between them.

This clone was seen more than once but under ten times. The rearrangement uses TRBV10-1 and TRBJ1-2; D gene ambiguous. There are 14 residues in the CDR3. Germline assignment: CDR1 WNHNN and CDR2 SYGVQD (reference sequence). Trimming took 2 bases from V and 0 from J, leaving 7 bases between them. This CDR3 reads CASSEEGSNYGYTF. The DNA of the CDR3 is TGCGCCAGCAGTGAGGAGGGTTCTAACTATGGCTACACCTTC.